Listed below are T cell receptor beta chains from one sample, sequenced in a study of T cell responses to AZD1222 COVID-19 vaccine. TCRdb's table, derived via immunoSEQ multiplex PCR, lists solely in-frame clones and lacks some. Found here are about 200,000 clones, around 94% of them singletons; the top ten hold 1% to 1.5%. The material sequenced was peripheral blood, taken on day 0 of AZD1222 vaccination. These receptors originate from an adult in good health. The CDR3 runs from the conserved cysteine through the conserved F or W. A D gene is named only where the DNA matches it firmly. Expanded clones get a size class; other rows say once, few or many, or leave the size out.

V: TRBV2; D: .; J: TRBJ1-1; size: .; CDR3: CASRHTPAEEAFF; DNA: TGTGCCAGCAGACACACCCCGGCGGAAGAAGCTTTCTTT
V: TRBV19; D: .; J: TRBJ1-1; size: .; CDR3: CASSARGNTEAFF; DNA: TGTGCCAGTAGTGCACGGGGGAACACTGAAGCTTTCTTT
V: TRBV2; D: .; J: TRBJ1-6; size: .; CDR3: CASSPGAGYNSPLHF; DNA: TGTGCCAGCAGTCCAGGGGCAGGGTATAATTCACCCCTCCACTTT
V: TRBV30; D: .; J: TRBJ1-2; size: .; CDR3: CAWSLSNYGYTF; DNA: TGTGCCTGGAGTCTTTCTAACTATGGCTACACCTTC
V: TRBV27; D: .; J: TRBJ1-2; size: .; CDR3: CASGFDAYYGYTF; DNA: TGTGCCAGCGGGTTCGACGCATACTATGGCTACACCTTC
V: TRBV3-1/TRBV3-2; D: .; J: TRBJ2-2; size: once; CDR3: CASSQDGGPGELFF; DNA: TGTGCCAGCAGCCAAGATGGAGGACCCGGGGAGCTGTTTTTT
V: TRBV5-1; D: .; J: TRBJ2-7; size: .; CDR3: CASSLGQLPFRDEQYF; DNA: TGCGCCAGCAGCTTGGGTCAACTACCCTTTCGGGACGAGCAGTACTTC
V: TRBV7-9; D: .; J: TRBJ1-3; size: .; CDR3: CASSLRGPTGNTIYF; DNA: TGTGCCAGCAGCTTACGAGGGCCGACTGGAAACACCATATATTTT
V: TRBV3-1/TRBV3-2; D: .; J: TRBJ1-4; size: .; CDR3: CASSHPRGTNEKLFF; DNA: TGTGCCAGCAGCCACCCCCGAGGAACTAATGAAAAACTGTTTTTT
V: TRBV11-1; D: .; J: TRBJ1-1; size: .; CDR3: CASSGKRGITEAFF; DNA: TGTGCCAGCAGCGGAAAAAGAGGGATAACTGAAGCTTTCTTT
V: TRBV4-1; D: TRBD1; J: TRBJ1-1; size: .; CDR3: CASSHPGTGNTEAFF; DNA: TGCGCCAGCAGCCACCCCGGGACAGGGAACACTGAAGCTTTCTTT
V: TRBV10-1; D: .; J: TRBJ1-1; size: .; CDR3: CASSECGNTEAFF; DNA: TGCGCCAGCAGTGAGTGCGGGAACACTGAAGCTTTCTTT
V: TRBV3-1/TRBV3-2; D: .; J: TRBJ2-1; size: .; CDR3: CASSPRLTTSNEQFF; DNA: TGTGCCAGCAGCCCTCGCTTGACCACGAGCAATGAGCAGTTCTTC
V: TRBV27; D: TRBD1; J: TRBJ1-5; size: .; CDR3: CASWGTGVDQPQHF; DNA: TGTGCCAGCTGGGGGACAGGCGTCGATCAGCCCCAGCATTTT
V: TRBV19; D: .; J: TRBJ2-5; size: once; CDR3: CASSIEGDRRSGTQYF; DNA: TGTGCCAGTAGTATAGAGGGGGATCGGAGGTCGGGGACCCAGTACTTC
V: TRBV11-1; D: .; J: TRBJ1-1; size: few; CDR3: CASSLSGASTEAFF; DNA: TGTGCCAGCAGCTTAAGTGGGGCCAGCACTGAAGCTTTCTTT
V: TRBV5-1; D: TRBD2; J: TRBJ2-3; size: .; CDR3: CASRTSTGADTQYF; DNA: TGCGCCAGCAGGACTAGCACGGGCGCAGATACGCAGTATTTT
V: TRBV19; D: .; J: TRBJ1-5; size: .; CDR3: CASSRLRQDQSNQPQHF; DNA: TGTGCCAGTAGTAGACTACGACAGGACCAAAGCAATCAGCCCCAGCATTTT
V: TRBV28; D: .; J: TRBJ1-1; size: .; CDR3: CASREGWNTEAFF; DNA: TGTGCCAGCAGGGAGGGGTGGAACACTGAAGCTTTCTTT
V: TRBV6-6; D: .; J: TRBJ2-1; size: .; CDR3: CASSYEVRGNEQFF; DNA: TGTGCCAGCAGTTACGAAGTCAGAGGCAATGAGCAGTTCTTC
V: TRBV3-1/TRBV3-2; D: .; J: TRBJ1-5; size: .; CDR3: CASSQDTVGNQPQHF; DNA: TGTGCCAGCAGCCAAGATACAGTTGGCAATCAGCCCCAGCATTTT
V: TRBV27; D: .; J: TRBJ2-7; size: .; CDR3: CASSYSRSYEQYF; DNA: TGTGCCAGCTCCTACTCCCGTTCCTACGAGCAGTACTTC
V: TRBV2; D: .; J: TRBJ2-5; size: .; CDR3: CASSVYREFQETQYF; DNA: TGTGCCAGCAGTGTCTACAGGGAGTTCCAAGAGACCCAGTACTTC
V: TRBV7-9; D: .; J: TRBJ1-1; size: .; CDR3: CASSFAGRNTEAFF; DNA: TGTGCCAGCAGCTTCGCAGGGAGGAACACTGAAGCTTTCTTT
V: TRBV12-3/TRBV12-4; D: .; J: TRBJ2-1; size: .; CDR3: CASRGDYNEQFF; DNA: TGTGCCAGCAGGGGGGACTACAATGAGCAGTTCTTC
V: TRBV6-5; D: .; J: TRBJ1-2; size: .; CDR3: CASSYSLGRNYGYTF; DNA: TGTGCCAGCAGTTACTCGTTAGGCCGAAACTATGGCTACACCTTC
V: TRBV3-1/TRBV3-2; D: .; J: TRBJ2-7; size: .; CDR3: CASSRWGQSSSYEQYF; DNA: TGTGCCAGCAGCCGGTGGGGGCAGTCGAGCTCCTACGAGCAGTACTTC
V: TRBV2; D: .; J: TRBJ2-6; size: few; CDR3: CASSERTGSGANVLTF; DNA: TGTGCCAGCAGTGAACGGACGGGCTCTGGGGCCAACGTCCTGACTTTC
V: TRBV7-9; D: TRBD1; J: TRBJ1-5; size: .; CDR3: CASSPGTGGHNQPQHF; DNA: TGTGCCAGCAGCCCTGGGACAGGGGGGCACAATCAGCCCCAGCATTTT
V: TRBV5-4; D: TRBD2; J: TRBJ2-2; size: .; CDR3: CASSSTSGGAGELFF; DNA: TGTGCCAGCAGCTCGACTAGCGGGGGGGCCGGGGAGCTGTTTTTT
V: TRBV20-1; D: .; J: TRBJ1-2; size: .; CDR3: CSALSREGYTF; DNA: TGCAGTGCCCTTTCGAGGGAGGGCTACACCTTC
V: TRBV3-1/TRBV3-2; D: TRBD2; J: TRBJ2-5; size: .; CDR3: CASSQVSGGHQETQYF; DNA: TGTGCCAGCAGCCAAGTGAGCGGGGGGCACCAAGAGACCCAGTACTTC
V: TRBV6-4; D: .; J: TRBJ1-5; size: .; CDR3: CATPGQLGWSNQPQHF; DNA: TGTGCCACCCCCGGACAGTTGGGTTGGAGCAATCAGCCCCAGCATTTT
V: TRBV18; D: .; J: TRBJ1-1; size: .; CDR3: CASSPGRGLGTEAFF; DNA: TGTGCCAGCTCACCGGGGCGGGGGCTGGGCACTGAAGCTTTCTTT
V: TRBV7-9; D: TRBD2; J: TRBJ2-2; size: once; CDR3: CASSVTGTSGITGELFF; DNA: TGTGCCAGCAGCGTTACCGGGACTAGCGGTATCACCGGGGAGCTGTTTTTT
V: TRBV19; D: .; J: TRBJ1-5; size: .; CDR3: CASSSQRYSNQPQHF; DNA: TGTGCCAGTAGCAGCCAACGTTATAGCAATCAGCCCCAGCATTTT
V: TRBV18; D: TRBD1; J: TRBJ2-4; size: .; CDR3: CASSPAERGHIQYF; DNA: TGTGCCAGCTCACCGGCTGAGAGGGGGCACATTCAGTACTTC
V: TRBV3-1/TRBV3-2; D: .; J: TRBJ1-5; size: .; CDR3: CASSQGSNQPQHF; DNA: TGTGCCAGCAGCCAAGGGAGCAATCAGCCCCAGCATTTT
V: TRBV29-1; D: TRBD1; J: TRBJ1-2; size: .; CDR3: CSVEEGQFIYGYTF; DNA: TGCAGCGTTGAAGAGGGACAGTTCATCTATGGCTACACCTTC
V: TRBV14; D: TRBD1; J: TRBJ1-1; size: .; CDR3: CASSQGTGGSEAFF; DNA: TGTGCCAGCAGCCAGGGGACAGGGGGCTCTGAAGCTTTCTTT